This TCR beta chain derives from a study of Graves' ophthalmopathy and Graves' hyperthyroidism. The CDR3 has 17 amino acids. V gave up 3 bases and J gave up 4 bases; unmatched junction bases: 16. Germline V gene data show CDR1 as SQVTM and CDR2 as ANQGSEA. This clonotype appeared a few times. The sequenced template was RNA, covering the TCR beta CDR3 region. Second-round multiplex PCR came after a first-round RT-PCR that employed HTBI primers. TCRdb reprocessed the multiplex PCR reads with MiXCR, giving one entry per CDR3 protein. The sample lists about 640,000 distinct CDR3 sequences; roughly two fifths were seen once.

Sequencing used peripheral blood. The V and J genes are TRBV29-1 and TRBJ2-3, with 7 nucleotides matching TRBD2. The clonotype was recovered from an adult man with Graves' ophthalmopathy. DNA for the CDR3: TGCAGCGTTGACGGGGGGAGGGCTAATGTTATTTCAGATACGCAGTATTTT. This encodes CSVDGGRANVISDTQYF.